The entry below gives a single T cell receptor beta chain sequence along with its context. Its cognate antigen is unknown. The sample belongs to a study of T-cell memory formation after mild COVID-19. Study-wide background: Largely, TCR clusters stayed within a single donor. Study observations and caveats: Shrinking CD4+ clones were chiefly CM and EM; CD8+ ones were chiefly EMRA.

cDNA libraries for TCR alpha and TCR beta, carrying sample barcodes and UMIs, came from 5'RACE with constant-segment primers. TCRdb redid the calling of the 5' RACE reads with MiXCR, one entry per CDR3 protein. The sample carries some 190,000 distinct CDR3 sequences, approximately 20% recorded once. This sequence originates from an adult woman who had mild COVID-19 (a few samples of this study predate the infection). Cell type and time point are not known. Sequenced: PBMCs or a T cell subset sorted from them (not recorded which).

The CDR3 spells CASSFLSGGETQYF. The CDR3 nucleotides are TGCGCCAGCAGCTTCCTTAGCGGGGGTGAGACCCAGTACTTC. J is TRBJ2-5 and V is TRBV5-1, with TRBD2 matching over 9 bases. This CDR3 is built from 14 residues. Germline CDR1 reads SGHRS; CDR2 reads YFSETQ. V was pared by 2 bases and J by 5 bases, with 4 bases of the junction left unmatched.